These 15 T cell receptor beta chains were all obtained from the same sample, sequenced in a study of HIV-infected children after antiretroviral therapy interruption. The treatment denotes: PENTA 11 planned treatment interruption arm or continuous ART arm. RNA-based 3' RACE libraries used unique molecular identifiers. Via MiXCR, TCRdb re-called the 3' RACE reads, giving one row per CDR3 protein. In the table there are about 89,000 distinct CDR3 sequences, under 8% of which are singletons. The sequenced sample was CD45RA+ CD4+ T cells from PBMCs, pooled from several time points, obtained from a donor given antiretroviral therapy, either interrupted or continuous. Subset denoted: naive CD4+ CD45RA+ CD45RO- T cells. Every receptor here comes from a pool of human donors with HIV.

The rearrangement links TRBV12-3 or TRBV12-4 to TRBJ1-5; the D is unclear. Trimming stripped 4 bases from V and 1 base from J, with 5 bases between. CDR3 length equals 13 residues. CDR3: CASSYTSNQPQHF. For the CDR3, the DNA is TGTGCCAGCAGTTACACCAGCAATCAGCCCCAGCATTTT.

This clonotype was recorded many times. This chain connects TRBV19 to TRBJ1-2; D is possibly TRBD1 (5 bases). The CDR3 extends over 12 amino acids. The germline CDR1 and CDR2 sequences are LNHDA and SQIVND (reference sequence). Between the trimmed V and J ends, which lost 5 bases and 8 bases, there was a span of 12 bases. The CDR3 coding sequence is TGTGCCAGTAGTCCCGGGACTGTAGGCTACACCTTC. This translates into CASSPGTVGYTF.

This clonotype was seen a few times. The chain links TRBV5-1 to TRBJ2-7; possibly TRBD1 for D (6 bases). V gave up 4 bases and J gave up 0 bases, with 17 bases separating them. The germline gives CDR1 SGHRS, CDR2 YFSETQ. This CDR3 region has 16 residues. The CDR3 protein is CASSRLTGGGSYEQYF. CDR3 nucleotides: TGCGCCAGCAGCCGCCTGACAGGAGGAGGCTCCTACGAGCAGTACTTC.

In its sample, this clonotype was seen many times. The V gene is TRBV12-3 or TRBV12-4, the J gene TRBJ1-5; D gene unclear. The V and J ends lost 2 bases and 3 bases respectively, with 8 bases between them. This CDR3 is built from 14 residues. The CDR3 reads CASSLHGINQPQHF. The CDR3 DNA is TGTGCCAGCAGTTTACATGGCATCAATCAGCCCCAGCATTTT.

Many counts were recorded for this clonotype. This chain connects TRBV7-9 to TRBJ1-1; no clear D. CDR1 and CDR2 from the germline V gene are SEHNR and FQNEAQ (reference sequence). The CDR3 is 15 amino acids. With 1 base removed from V and 0 bases from J, the gap between germline ends came to 9 bases. DNA for the CDR3: TGTGCCAGCAGCTTAGTTCAACGAATGAACACTGAAGCTTTCTTT. Encoded protein: CASSLVQRMNTEAFF. The whole variable domain, filled in from reference TRBV7-9 and TRBJ1-1, reads DTGVSQNPRHKITKRGQNVTFRCDPISEHNRLYWYRQTLGQGPEFLTYFQNEAQLEKSRLLSDRFSAERPKGSFSTLEIQRTEQGDSAMYLCASSLVQRMNTEAFFGQGTRLTVV.

Turning to this clonotype: A much larger clone is a single base away; this may be a read error. As DNA, the CDR3 is TGTGCCAGCAGTTTAGCGCAGGGGGCGGGAACTGGAGCTTTCTTT. Translating gives CASSLAQGAGTGAFF. V is TRBV12-3 or TRBV12-4 and J is TRBJ2-3; the match to TRBD1 covers 8 bases. The end of the DNA fits TRBJ1-1 better, so the J call may be wrong. This CDR3 region has 15 residues.

The chain links TRBV18 to TRBJ1-1; weak D call: TRBD1 (6 bases). Per germline, CDR1 KGHSH and CDR2 LQKENI. CDR3 length: 14 amino acids. Trimming pared 3 bases from V and 7 bases from J, leaving 15 bases between. DNA for the CDR3: TGTGCCAGCTCACCCATGATGAAGGACAGTGAAGCTTTCTTT. This encodes CASSPMMKDSEAFF.

This clonotype appeared many times. The V call is TRBV6-4, the J call TRBJ2-5; possibly TRBD1 for D (6 bases). CDR1 and CDR2 from the germline V gene are MRHNA and SNTAGT. CDR3 length: 12 residues. The V and J ends lost 7 bases and 3 bases respectively, with 9 bases between them. The CDR3 here is CASNGGKETQYF. CDR3 nucleotides: TGTGCCAGCAATGGGGGCAAAGAGACCCAGTACTTC.

V and J are TRBV20-1 and TRBJ1-4; 9 bases map to TRBD1. The CDR3 contains 13 residues. Germline-derived CDR1 and CDR2 are DFQATT and SNEGSKA (reference sequence). Trimming cost V 6 bases and J 7 bases; bases outside gene matches: 6. CDR3 nucleotides: TGCAGTGCGGGACAGGGTAGGGGTGAAAAACTGTTTTTT. Amino acids: CSAGQGRGEKLFF.

This clonotype came up many times. The chain couples TRBV20-1 to TRBJ2-6; weak D call: TRBD1 (6 bases). From germline, CDR1 is DFQATT and CDR2 SNEGSKA (reference sequence). CDR3 length equals 17 residues. V was shortened by 0 bases and J by 12 bases, with 24 bases between the two germline ends. The CDR3 DNA reads as TGCAGTGCTAGAGATTTTAGAAGTAGGCAGGGGAGCGGCGTCCTGACTTTC. Translated: CSARDFRSRQGSGVLTF.

The chain employs TRBV3-1 and TRBJ2-1, with D tentatively TRBD2 (5 bases). CDR1 is LGHDT and CDR2 is YNNKEL in the germline V gene (reference sequence). The CDR3 length is 13 residues. Trimming cost V 3 bases and J 4 bases, with 7 bases left between them. The CDR3 here is CASSHGEYNEQFF. CDR3 DNA sequence: TGTGCCAGCAGCCACGGGGAGTACAATGAGCAGTTCTTC.

This clonotype showed up many times. The J gene is TRBJ2-5, the V gene TRBV20-1; D gene uncertain. V lost 2 bases to trimming and J lost 2 bases, with 9 bases between them. Germline V gene lookup returns CDR1 DFQATT and CDR2 SNEGSKA (reference sequence). CDR3 length: 13 residues. The CDR3 nucleotides are TGCAGTGCTAGATATTGGGAACAAGAGACCCAGTACTTC. It codes for CSARYWEQETQYF.

This clonotype was counted ten times or more. This sequence joins TRBV20-1 and TRBJ2-7; a weak D match, TRBD1 (5 bases). From germline, CDR1 is DFQATT and CDR2 SNEGSKA (reference sequence). Trimming shortened V by 6 bases and J by 3 bases, and 18 bases separated the two germline ends. The CDR3 spans 14 residues. Written as DNA, the CDR3 is TGCAGTGCAGTAAAGGGGTGGAGACTCTACGAGCAGTACTTC. It specifies CSAVKGWRLYEQYF.

This clonotype has a count of ten or more. The CDR3 sequence: CASSRTGSRNEQYF. DNA for the CDR3: TGTGCCAGCAGCCGGACAGGGTCTCGTAACGAGCAGTACTTC. This rearrangement joins TRBV27 to TRBJ2-7, with TRBD1 matching over 8 bases. The V and J ends lost 6 bases and 5 bases, in that order; junction bases with no gene match: 9. From germline, CDR1 is MNHEY and CDR2 SMNVEV (reference sequence). The CDR3 has 14 residues.

This clonotype was picked up many times. The chain carries TRBV11-1 and TRBJ1-1; D call uncertain. CDR3 length: 13 amino acids. The V gene's germline CDR1 is SGHAT and CDR2 FQDESV (reference sequence). Trimming cost V 5 bases and J 3 bases, with 10 bases left between them. The CDR3 nucleotides read TGTGCCAGCAGCCCCCGAGGGTACACTGAAGCTTTCTTT. This gives the protein CASSPRGYTEAFF.